This T cell receptor beta chain stems from a study of blood T cell repertoires in COVID-19. Only a few counts were recorded for this clone. Original processing notes: Amplifying reference gene primers gave estimates of nucleated cell counts. TCRdb's table, derived via immunoSEQ multiplex PCR, lists solely in-frame clones and lacks some. V and J calls and clone size follow that table, whereas D and trimming were derived from the DNA. The sample lists about 250,000 clones, about 86% occurring once. The receptor comes from a man older than 75 with acute or convalescent COVID-19. The specimen was peripheral blood.

CDR3 bases: TGTGCCAGCAGCCAAGGGACAGGGAATAGAAACACTGAAGCTTTCTTT. This translates into CASSQGTGNRNTEAFF. This chain uses TRBV4-2 with TRBJ1-1, with 8 positions matching TRBD1. The CDR3 sequence is 16 residues long. The V gene end was trimmed by 1 base and the J gene end by 2 bases; junction bases not matched to a gene: 6. CDR1 is LGHNA and CDR2 is YNFKEQ in the germline V gene.